Listed below are T cell receptor beta chains from one sample, sequenced in a study of identical twins. In TCRdb, the 5' RACE reads were re-called with MiXCR into one record per CDR3 protein. The sample carries about 530,000 distinct CDR3 sequences, approximately 20% recorded once. The same specimen was also included in a second study, on yellow fever vaccine responses in identical twins.

Source material: CD4+ T cells sorted from blood. The receptors were sampled from a woman aged 18-30 years in good health. Each CDR3 is given with its conserved first and last residue. A D gene is named only where the DNA matches it firmly. Clone sizes are given selectively: once, few, many, or a class where the clone is expanded.

cdr3_aa,cdr3_nt,clone_size,cdr3_length,v_call,j_call,d_call
CASSFRIENYGYTF,TGTGCCAGCAGTTTCCGGATTGAAAACTATGGCTACACCTTC,few,14,TRBV12-3/TRBV12-4,TRBJ1-2,-
CASSLVVGGGQETQYF,TGTGCCAGCAGCTTGGTAGTGGGGGGAGGCCAAGAGACCCAGTACTTC,-,16,TRBV5-5,TRBJ2-5,-
CASSKLVQEQFF,TGTGCCAGCAGCAAACTAGTGCAGGAGCAGTTCTTC,-,12,TRBV28,TRBJ2-1,-
CASSSPWTGANEQFF,TGCGCCAGCAGCTCACCTTGGACAGGGGCCAATGAGCAGTTCTTC,few,15,TRBV5-1,TRBJ2-1,TRBD1
CASSERGNQETQYF,TGTGCCAGCAGCGAAAGGGGGAACCAAGAGACCCAGTACTTC,-,14,TRBV2,TRBJ2-5,-
CASSLDRGRFEQFF,TGTGCCAGCAGCTTAGACAGGGGGCGCTTTGAGCAGTTCTTC,-,14,TRBV11-2,TRBJ2-1,TRBD1
CASSLILAGAWETQYF,TGTGCCAGCAGTTTAATACTAGCGGGAGCTTGGGAGACCCAGTACTTC,-,16,TRBV28,TRBJ2-5,TRBD2
CASSLAVGSYYEQYF,TGCGCCAGCAGCTTGGCCGTAGGCTCCTACTACGAGCAGTACTTC,few,15,TRBV5-1,TRBJ2-7,-
CATRDGQGGTQPQHF,TGTGCCACAAGGGACGGACAGGGCGGGACTCAGCCCCAGCATTTT,few,15,TRBV10-3,TRBJ1-5,TRBD1
CASSQDRTVNEQFF,TGTGCCAGCAGCCAAGATAGGACAGTTAATGAGCAGTTCTTC,-,14,TRBV4-2,TRBJ2-1,-
CASSFPTENETQYF,TGTGCCAGCAGTTTCCCGACAGAAAACGAGACCCAGTACTTC,-,14,TRBV27,TRBJ2-5,-
CASSPRTGTNERTPYF,TGTGCCAGCAGCCCACGGACCGGGACTAATGAGAGGACCCCTTATTTC,few,16,TRBV7-9,TRBJ2-1,TRBD2
CASSSGTYGYTF,TGCGCCAGCAGCTCTGGGACCTATGGCTACACCTTC,few,12,TRBV5-1,TRBJ1-2,-
CASSVAWGYTDTQYF,TGTGCCAGCAGCGTAGCTTGGGGCTACACAGATACGCAGTATTTT,-,15,TRBV9,TRBJ2-3,-
CAISDAAFGSYNEQFF,TGTGCCATCAGTGACGCGGCATTTGGCTCCTACAATGAGCAGTTCTTC,-,16,TRBV10-3,TRBJ2-1,-
CASSLGDREQETQYF,TGTGCCAGCAGCTTGGGGGACAGGGAGCAAGAGACCCAGTACTTC,-,15,TRBV7-9,TRBJ2-5,TRBD1
CASSPPTSNEQFF,TGTGCCAGCTCACCACCGACAAGCAATGAGCAGTTCTTC,-,13,TRBV18,TRBJ2-1,-
CASSQVGTSPRGEQFF,TGTGCCAGCAGCCAAGTGGGTACCTCCCCACGGGGTGAGCAGTTCTTC,-,16,TRBV3-1,TRBJ2-1,-
CASTSRLVEVYEQYF,TGTGCCAGCACCTCTCGACTAGTCGAGGTCTACGAGCAGTACTTC,few,15,TRBV6-5,TRBJ2-7,-
CASGTTGARNQPQHF,TGTGCCAGCGGTACGACAGGTGCACGGAATCAGCCCCAGCATTTT,-,15,TRBV27,TRBJ1-5,-
CSVDGGASGRAMNEQFF,TGCAGCGTTGACGGGGGTGCCAGCGGGAGAGCTATGAATGAGCAGTTCTTC,-,17,TRBV29-1,TRBJ2-1,TRBD2
CASRRQDTNYGYTF,TGTGCCAGCAGACGACAGGATACTAACTATGGCTACACCTTC,-,14,TRBV3-1,TRBJ1-2,-
CASSFSTSGNTGELFF,TGTGCCAGCAGCTTTTCGACTAGCGGGAACACCGGGGAGCTGTTTTTT,-,16,TRBV7-8,TRBJ2-2,TRBD2
CASSLVGLAGVWADTQYF,TGTGCCAGCAGCTTAGTGGGACTAGCGGGAGTGTGGGCAGATACGCAGTATTTT,-,18,TRBV7-6,TRBJ2-3,TRBD2